This TCR beta chain is drawn from a study of shared clonotypes between healthy human individuals. CDR3 length equals 18 residues. Germline CDR1 and CDR2: SGHRS and YFSETQ. J was trimmed by 0 bases and V by 0 bases; bases with no gene match: 8. Assay used: immunoSEQ multiplex PCR; TCRdb lists only in-frame clones, some missing. The data hold approximately 1,500,000 clones, with around 98% observed a single time. The gene calls are TRBV5-1 and TRBJ2-3, with 9 bases lining up with TRBD2. This sequence was found in a man aged 30 to 45 in good health. Source material: naive CD4+ T cells sorted from blood. Subset indicated: CD45RA+ positively selected. Here the CDR3 reads CASSLVRASGESTDTQYF. The CDR3 nucleotides are TGCGCCAGCAGCTTGGTAAGGGCTAGCGGGGAAAGCACAGATACGCAGTATTTT.